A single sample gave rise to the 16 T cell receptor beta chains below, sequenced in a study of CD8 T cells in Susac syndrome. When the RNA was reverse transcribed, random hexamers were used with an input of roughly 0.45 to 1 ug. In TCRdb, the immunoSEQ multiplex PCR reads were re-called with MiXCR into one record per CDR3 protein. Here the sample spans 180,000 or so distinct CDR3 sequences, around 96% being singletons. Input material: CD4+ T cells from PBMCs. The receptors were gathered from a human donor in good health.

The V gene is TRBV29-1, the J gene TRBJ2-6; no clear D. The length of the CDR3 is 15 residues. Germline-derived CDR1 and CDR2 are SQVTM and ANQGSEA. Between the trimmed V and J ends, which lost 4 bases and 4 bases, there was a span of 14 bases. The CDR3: CSVGATRGGANVLTF. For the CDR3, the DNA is TGCAGCGTTGGGGCTACGCGCGGAGGGGCCAACGTCCTGACTTTC. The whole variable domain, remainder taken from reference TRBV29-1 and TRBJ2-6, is SAVISQKPSRDICQRGTSLTIQCQVDSQVTMMFWYRQQPGQSLTLIATANQGSEATYESGFVIDKFPISRPNLTFSTLTVSNMSPEDSSIYLCSVGATRGGANVLTFGAGSRLTVL.

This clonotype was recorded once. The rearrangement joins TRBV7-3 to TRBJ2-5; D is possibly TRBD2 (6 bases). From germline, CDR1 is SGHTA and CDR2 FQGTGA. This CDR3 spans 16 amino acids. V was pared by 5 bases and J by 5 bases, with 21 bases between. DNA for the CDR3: TGTGCCAGCAGCCAGTCCATGGGGGGAATTGGTGAGACCCAGTACTTC. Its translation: CASSQSMGGIGETQYF. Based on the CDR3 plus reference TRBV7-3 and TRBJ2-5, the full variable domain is GAGVSQTPSNKVTEKGKYVELRCDPISGHTALYWYRQSLGQGPEFLIYFQGTGAADDSGLPNDRFFAVRPEGSVSTLKIQRTERGDSAVYLCASSQSMGGIGETQYFGPGTRLLVL.

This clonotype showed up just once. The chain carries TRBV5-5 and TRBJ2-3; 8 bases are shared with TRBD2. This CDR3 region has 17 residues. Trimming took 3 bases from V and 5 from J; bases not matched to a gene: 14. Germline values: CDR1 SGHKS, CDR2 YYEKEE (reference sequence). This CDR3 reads CASSSTPDGLAVDTQYF. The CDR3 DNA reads TGTGCCAGCAGCTCCACCCCGGACGGACTAGCTGTAGATACGCAGTATTTT.

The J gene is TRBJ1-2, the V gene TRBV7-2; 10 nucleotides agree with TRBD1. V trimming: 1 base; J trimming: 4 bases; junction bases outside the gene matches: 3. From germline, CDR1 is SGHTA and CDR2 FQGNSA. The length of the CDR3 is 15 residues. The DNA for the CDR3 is TGTGCCAGCAGCTTAGTGGGACAGGGGTCCTATGGCTACACCTTC. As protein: CASSLVGQGSYGYTF.

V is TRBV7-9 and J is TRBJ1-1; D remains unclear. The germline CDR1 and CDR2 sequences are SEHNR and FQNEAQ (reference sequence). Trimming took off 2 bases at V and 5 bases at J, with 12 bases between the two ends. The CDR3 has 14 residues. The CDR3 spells CASSLLGRRTEAFF. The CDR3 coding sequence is TGTGCCAGCAGCTTATTAGGGAGGAGGACTGAAGCTTTCTTT.

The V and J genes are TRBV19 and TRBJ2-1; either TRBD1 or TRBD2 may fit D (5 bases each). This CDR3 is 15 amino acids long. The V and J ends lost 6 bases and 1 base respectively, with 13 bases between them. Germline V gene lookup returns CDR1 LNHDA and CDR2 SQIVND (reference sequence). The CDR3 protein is CASRIGGPSYNEQFF. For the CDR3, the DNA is TGTGCCAGTAGGATTGGGGGACCTTCCTACAATGAGCAGTTCTTC.

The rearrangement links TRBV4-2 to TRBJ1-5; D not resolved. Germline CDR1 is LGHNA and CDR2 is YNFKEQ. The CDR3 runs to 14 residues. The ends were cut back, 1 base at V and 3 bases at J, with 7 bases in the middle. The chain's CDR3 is CASSQGADNQPQHF. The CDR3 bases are TGTGCCAGCAGCCAAGGGGCGGACAATCAGCCCCAGCATTTT.

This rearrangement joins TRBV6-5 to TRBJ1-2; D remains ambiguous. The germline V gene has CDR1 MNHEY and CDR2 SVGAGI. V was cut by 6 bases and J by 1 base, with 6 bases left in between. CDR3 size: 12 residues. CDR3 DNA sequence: TGTGCCAGCAGGAACCTTAACTATGGCTACACCTTC. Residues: CASRNLNYGYTF.

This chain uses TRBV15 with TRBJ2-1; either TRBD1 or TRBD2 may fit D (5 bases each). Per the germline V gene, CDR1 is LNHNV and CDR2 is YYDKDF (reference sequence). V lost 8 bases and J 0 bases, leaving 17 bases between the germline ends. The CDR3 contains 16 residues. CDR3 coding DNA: TGTGCCACCTTTAAGGGACCCAGGAGCTCCTACAATGAGCAGTTCTTC. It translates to CATFKGPRSSYNEQFF. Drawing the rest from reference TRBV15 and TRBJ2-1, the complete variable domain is DAMVIQNPRYQVTQFGKPVTLSCSQTLNHNVMYWYQQKSSQAPKLLFHYYDKDFNNEADTPDNFQSRRPNTSFCFLDIRSPGLGDTAMYLCATFKGPRSSYNEQFFGPGTRLTVL.

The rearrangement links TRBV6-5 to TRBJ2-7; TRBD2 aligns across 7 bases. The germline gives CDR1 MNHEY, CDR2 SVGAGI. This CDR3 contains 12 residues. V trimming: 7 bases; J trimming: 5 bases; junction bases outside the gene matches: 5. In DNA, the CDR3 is TGTGCCAGCACCGGGAGGAAGGACGAGCAGTACTTC. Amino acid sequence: CASTGRKDEQYF.

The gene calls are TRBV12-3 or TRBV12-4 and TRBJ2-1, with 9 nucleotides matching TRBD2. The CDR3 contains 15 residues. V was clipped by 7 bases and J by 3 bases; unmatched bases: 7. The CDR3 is CASTARSGSYNEQFF. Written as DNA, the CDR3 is TGTGCCAGCACCGCACGTAGCGGGAGCTACAATGAGCAGTTCTTC.

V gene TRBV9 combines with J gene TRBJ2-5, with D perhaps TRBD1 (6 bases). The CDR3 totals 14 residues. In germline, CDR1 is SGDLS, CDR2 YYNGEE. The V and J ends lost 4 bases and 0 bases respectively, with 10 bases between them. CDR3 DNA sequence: TGTGCCAGCAGCATAAGGACAGACCAAGAGACCCAGTACTTC. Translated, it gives CASSIRTDQETQYF.

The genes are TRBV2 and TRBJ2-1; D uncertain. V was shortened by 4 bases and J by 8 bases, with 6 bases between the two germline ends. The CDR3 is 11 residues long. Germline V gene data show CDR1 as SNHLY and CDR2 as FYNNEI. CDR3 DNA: TGTGCCAGCAGTGCTAGGGATGAGCAGTTCTTC. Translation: CASSARDEQFF.

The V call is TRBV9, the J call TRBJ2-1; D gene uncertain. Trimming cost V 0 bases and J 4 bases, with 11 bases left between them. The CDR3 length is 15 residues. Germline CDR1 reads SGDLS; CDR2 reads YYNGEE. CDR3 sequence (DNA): TGTGCCAGCAGCGTAGCGGCTACCTTATACAATGAGCAGTTCTTC. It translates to CASSVAATLYNEQFF.

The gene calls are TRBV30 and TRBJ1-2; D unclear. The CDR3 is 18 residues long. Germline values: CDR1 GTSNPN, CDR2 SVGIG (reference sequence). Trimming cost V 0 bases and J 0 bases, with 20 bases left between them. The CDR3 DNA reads TGTGCCTGGAGTGTCCCAAGGGCCATACTAGAGTCTAACTATGGCTACACCTTC. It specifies CAWSVPRAILESNYGYTF.

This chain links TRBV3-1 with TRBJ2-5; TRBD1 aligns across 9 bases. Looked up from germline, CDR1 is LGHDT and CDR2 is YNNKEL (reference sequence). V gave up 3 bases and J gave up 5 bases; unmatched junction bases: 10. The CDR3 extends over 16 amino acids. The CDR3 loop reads CASSQRDRESRETQYF. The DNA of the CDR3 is TGTGCCAGCAGCCAGCGGGACAGGGAATCAAGGGAGACCCAGTACTTC.